Listed below are T cell receptor beta chains from one sample, sequenced in a study of shared clonotypes between healthy human individuals. Produced via immunoSEQ multiplex PCR; TCRdb's table is partial and in-frame only. The sample consists of around 2,100,000 clones, around 96% of them appearing once. The specimen was naive CD8+ T cells sorted from blood. Every receptor here comes from a man between 18 and 35 years old in good health. The CDR3 runs from the conserved cysteine through the conserved F or W. A D gene is named only where the DNA matches it firmly. Part of the rows lack a size; the others show once, few, many or a class for expanded clones.

TRBJ2-3 TRBV27 - - TGTGCCAGCAGTTTGTCGCCTAAAACCACAGATACGCAGTATTTT CASSLSPKTTDTQYF
TRBJ2-1 TRBV10-2 - - TGCGCCAGCAGTGGAACCTTGGACAATGAGCAGTTCTTC CASSGTLDNEQFF
TRBJ2-7 TRBV29-1 - - TGCAGCGCTGGGACACCCTACGAGCAGTACTTC CSAGTPYEQYF
TRBJ2-7 TRBV6-5 - - TGTGCCAGCAGTTACGGTACAGGGACCGAGCAGTACTTC CASSYGTGTEQYF
TRBJ2-7 TRBV9 - once TGTGCCAGCAGCGCAGAGGCAGGGGCCTACGAGCAGTACTTC CASSAEAGAYEQYF
TRBJ2-3 TRBV6-5 TRBD2 - TGTGCCAGCAGTTATGACGGGAGGGCCGCAGATACGCAGTATTTT CASSYDGRAADTQYF
TRBJ2-1 TRBV6-1 - - TGTGCCAGCAGTGAAGCGGAGGAAGGGTACAATGAGCAGTTCTTC CASSEAEEGYNEQFF
TRBJ2-2 TRBV14 - - TGTGCCAGCAGCCAAGATAGGGACCAACTGGGGAGCGGGGAGCTGTTTTTT CASSQDRDQLGSGELFF
TRBJ2-3 TRBV4-3 TRBD2 - TGCGCCAGCAGCCAAGATTACGATAGCGGGACAAGCACAGATACGCAGTATTTT CASSQDYDSGTSTDTQYF
TRBJ1-1 TRBV5-4 TRBD1 - TGTGCCAGCAGCATCACCGGGACAGGGACGGGAGAAGCTTTCTTT CASSITGTGTGEAFF
TRBJ2-3 TRBV5-1 - - TGCGCCAGCGAGACACCCCTCGGCAGGCTTTCAGATACGCAGTATTTT CASETPLGRLSDTQYF